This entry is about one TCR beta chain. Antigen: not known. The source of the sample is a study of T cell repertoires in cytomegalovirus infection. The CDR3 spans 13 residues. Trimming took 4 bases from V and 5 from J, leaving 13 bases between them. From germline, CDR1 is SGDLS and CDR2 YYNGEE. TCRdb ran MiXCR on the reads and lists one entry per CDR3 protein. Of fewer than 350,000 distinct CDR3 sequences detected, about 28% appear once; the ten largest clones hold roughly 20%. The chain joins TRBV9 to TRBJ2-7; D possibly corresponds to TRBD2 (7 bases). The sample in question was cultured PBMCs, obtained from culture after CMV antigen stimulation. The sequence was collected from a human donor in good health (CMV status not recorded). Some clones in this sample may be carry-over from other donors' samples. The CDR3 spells CASSRGGGDEQYF. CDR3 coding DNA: TGTGCCAGCAGCAGAGGGGGGGGCGACGAGCAGTACTTC. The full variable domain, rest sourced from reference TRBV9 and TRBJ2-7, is DSGVTQTPKHLITATGQRVTLRCSPRSGDLSVYWYQQSLDQGLQFLIQYYNGEERAKGNILERFSAQQFPDLHSELNLSSLELGDSALYFCASSRGGGDEQYFGPGTRLTVT.